Reported below is one T cell receptor beta chain. The data belong to a study of siplizumab effects on memory and regulatory T cells. TCRdb's copy holds only in-frame clones and misses some; the assay was immunoSEQ multiplex PCR. Of 90,000 to 120,000 clones in the sample, about 93% were seen once. The CDR3 runs to 13 residues. The V gene lost 0 bases and the J gene lost 6 bases, with 5 bases spanning the gap. Germline V CDR1 and CDR2: SGHVS, FQNEAQ. This sequence joins TRBV7-8 and TRBJ2-2; D gene unclear. This sequence originates from a human donor in good health. Sequencing was done on a sample of Tregs sorted from blood. The DNA of the CDR3 is TGTGCCAGCAGCTTAGCGAGCCCCGGGGAGCTGTTTTTT. It translates to CASSLASPGELFF.